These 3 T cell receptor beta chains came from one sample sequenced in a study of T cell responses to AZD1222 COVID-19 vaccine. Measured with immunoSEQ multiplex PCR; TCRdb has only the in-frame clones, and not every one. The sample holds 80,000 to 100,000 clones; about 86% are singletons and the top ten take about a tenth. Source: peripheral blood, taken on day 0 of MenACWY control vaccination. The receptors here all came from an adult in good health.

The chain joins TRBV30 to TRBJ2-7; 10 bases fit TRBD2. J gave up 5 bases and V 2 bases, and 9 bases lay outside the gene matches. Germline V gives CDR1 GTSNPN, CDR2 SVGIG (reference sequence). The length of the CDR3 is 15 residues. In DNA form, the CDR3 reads TGTGCCTGGAGTCCTGGACTAGCGGAACTTAACGAGCAGTACTTC. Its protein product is CAWSPGLAELNEQYF.

CDR3 protein: CAISDHAVGQPQHF. The CDR3 DNA reads as TGTGCCATCAGTGACCACGCGGTAGGTCAGCCCCAGCATTTT. The V and J genes are TRBV10-3 and TRBJ1-5; no clear D. The V end was cut by 3 bases, the J end by 6 bases, with 12 bases between. This CDR3 contains 14 residues. Germline assignment: CDR1 ENHRY and CDR2 SYGVKD.

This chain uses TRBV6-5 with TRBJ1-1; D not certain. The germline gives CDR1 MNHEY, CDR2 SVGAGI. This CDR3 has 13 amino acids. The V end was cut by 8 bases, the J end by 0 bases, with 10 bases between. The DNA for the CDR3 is TGTGCCAGCCACGGAACCATGAACACTGAAGCTTTCTTT. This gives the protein CASHGTMNTEAFF.